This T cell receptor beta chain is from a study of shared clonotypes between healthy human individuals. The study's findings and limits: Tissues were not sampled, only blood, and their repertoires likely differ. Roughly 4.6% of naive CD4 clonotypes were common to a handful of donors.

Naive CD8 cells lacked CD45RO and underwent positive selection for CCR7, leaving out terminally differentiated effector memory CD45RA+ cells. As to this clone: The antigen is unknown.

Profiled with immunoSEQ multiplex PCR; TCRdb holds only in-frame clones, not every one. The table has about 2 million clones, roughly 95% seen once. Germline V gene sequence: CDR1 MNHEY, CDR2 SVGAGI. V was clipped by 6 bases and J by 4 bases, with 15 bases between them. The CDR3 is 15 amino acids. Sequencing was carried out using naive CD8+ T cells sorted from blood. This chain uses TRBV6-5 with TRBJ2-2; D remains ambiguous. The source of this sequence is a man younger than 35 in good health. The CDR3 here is CASSPDASGTGELFF. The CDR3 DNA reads TGTGCCAGCAGCCCCGATGCCTCGGGCACCGGGGAGCTGTTTTTT.